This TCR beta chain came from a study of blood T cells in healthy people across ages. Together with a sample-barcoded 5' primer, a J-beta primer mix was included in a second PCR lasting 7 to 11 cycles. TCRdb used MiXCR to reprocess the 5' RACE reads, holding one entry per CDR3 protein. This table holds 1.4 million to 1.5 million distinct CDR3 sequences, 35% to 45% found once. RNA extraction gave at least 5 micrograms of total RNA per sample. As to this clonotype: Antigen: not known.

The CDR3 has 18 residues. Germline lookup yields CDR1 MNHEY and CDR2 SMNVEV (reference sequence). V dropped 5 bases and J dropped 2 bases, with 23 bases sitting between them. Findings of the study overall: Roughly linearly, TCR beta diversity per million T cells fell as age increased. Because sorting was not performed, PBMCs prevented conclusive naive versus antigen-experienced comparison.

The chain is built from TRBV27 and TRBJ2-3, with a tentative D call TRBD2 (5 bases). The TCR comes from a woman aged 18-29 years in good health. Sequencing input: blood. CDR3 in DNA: TGTGCCAGCAGTCTGCGCATCAGAGGAGGCGTCAACACAGATACGCAGTATTTT. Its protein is CASSLRIRGGVNTDTQYF.